The clone carrying this T cell receptor (beta chain) came up a few times. Reverse transcribed after extraction, RNA yielded cDNA as the sequencing template. Sequencing used immunoSEQ multiplex PCR; TCRdb keeps in-frame clones, though not all of them. The profile covers about 110,000 clones, with over 55% appearing a single time and more than 20% taken by the ten largest. The data belong to a study of CD8+ T cells in alopecia areata. The CDR3 has 13 residues. V lost 7 bases and J lost 4, with 13 bases in between. Germline values: CDR1 MGHDK, CDR2 SYGVNS. Researchers took lesional scalp punch biopsies and peripheral blood from people who were alopecia areata patients.

The sequence was collected from a human donor with alopecia areata. This chain joins TRBV25-1 and TRBJ1-1, with D perhaps matching TRBD1 (5 bases). Source material: NKG2D-low CD8+ T cells sorted from blood. CDR3: CASTPGRGTEAFF. CDR3 DNA: TGTGCCAGCACGCCCGGGAGGGGCACTGAAGCTTTCTTT.